This TCR beta chain was captured by sequencing in a study of blood T cell repertoires in COVID-19. Assay: immunoSEQ multiplex PCR; the TCRdb copy retains only in-frame clones and omits some. The sample shows 250,000 to 300,000 clones, approximately 91% of them seen only once. This CDR3 is 16 amino acids long. Per germline, CDR1 LGHDT and CDR2 YNNKEL (reference sequence). Trimming took off 4 bases at V and 0 bases at J, with 13 bases between the two ends. The sample holds one count of this clone. The chain links TRBV3-1 (or the pseudogene TRBV3-2) to TRBJ2-1, with TRBD1 as a possible D gene (5 bases). Sample: peripheral blood. This clonotype was obtained from a woman aged 25 to 39 with COVID-19, enrolled during active disease. The CDR3 DNA is TGTGCCAGCAGCCCCAACAGGAAAAACTCCTACAATGAGCAGTTCTTC. It is translated as CASSPNRKNSYNEQFF.